Detailed here is one T cell receptor (beta chain). As yet, its antigen is unknown. The data originate from a study of cytomegalovirus exposure and HLA in healthy donors. Overall study findings and caveats: Reports indicated that the classifier achieved high specificity and sensitivity in diagnosing cytomegalovirus status. One later analysis reportedly identified an Asian-associated ancestry cluster that showed fewer N-insertions than the roughly 670-donor mean.

The CDR3 sequence is 15 residues long. The J segment lost 7 bases and the V segment lost 2 bases, leaving 7 bases of the junction unmatched. CDR1 MNHNS and CDR2 SASEGT come from the germline V gene. The PCR was carried out with 60 Vbeta primers and 13 Jbeta primers. The method was immunoSEQ multiplex PCR; TCRdb's version includes in-frame clones alone and lacks a portion of them. This sample carries about 160,000 clones, around 85% of them seen once, and the ten largest clones take 1%. This sequence originates from a boy aged 2 to 10 in good health and CMV-seronegative. The sequencing sample was made of PBMCs. The rearrangement uses TRBV6-1 and TRBJ2-1; 8 nucleotides agree with TRBD1. The CDR3 DNA sequence: TGTGCCAGCAGTGAATTAACAGGGGGTAAAAATGAGCAGTTCTTC. It translates to CASSELTGGKNEQFF.